This T cell receptor (beta chain) originates from a study of response to subunit inactivated influenza vaccine (dated by TCRdb to between 2017 and 2018). Background on the whole study: Deep quantitative profiling of the T cell receptor repertoire was used in the study to follow responses to a trivalent subunit inactivated influenza vaccine. Points the paper makes about the study in general: It was suggested by the authors that each seasonal influenza vaccination may recruit only a limited number of new T cells.

With respect to this clonotype: The clone's antigen remains unknown. The record has no base qualities; no much larger clone is one base away.

The CDR3, from cysteine to phenylalanine, totals 13 residues. Left in the record is the CDR3 DNA by itself, 39 bases read in frame from the first base. Sequences MNHNS (CDR1) and SASEGT (CDR2) are obtained from the germline V gene. V is pared back by 0 bases and J by 5 bases, with 4 bases lying between the germline termini. The library was made by RT-PCR. Sequenced on an Illumina HiSeq 2500. The public reads were reanalyzed by TCRdb: fastp trimming at Q25, MiXCR alignment, in-frame beta chains only. Every distinct CDR3 protein forms one entry, paired with its most common genes and DNA. The sample contains about 650,000 distinct CDR3 sequences, around a sixth of them found a single time. The leading ten clones occupy about 9.9% of the sample.

The sequence was collected from a man aged 50-59 years who received an inactivated influenza vaccine. Donor details come from another sample of the same person, matched by shared clones. This chain is built from TRBV6-1 and TRBJ2-2; confidence is insufficient to name the D gene. The sample here was PBMCs from blood, taken approximately 13 days after vaccination. This receptor has the CDR3 CASSEAGTGELFF. The bases read TGTGCCAGCAGTGAAGCTGGGACCGGGGAGCTGTTTTTT.